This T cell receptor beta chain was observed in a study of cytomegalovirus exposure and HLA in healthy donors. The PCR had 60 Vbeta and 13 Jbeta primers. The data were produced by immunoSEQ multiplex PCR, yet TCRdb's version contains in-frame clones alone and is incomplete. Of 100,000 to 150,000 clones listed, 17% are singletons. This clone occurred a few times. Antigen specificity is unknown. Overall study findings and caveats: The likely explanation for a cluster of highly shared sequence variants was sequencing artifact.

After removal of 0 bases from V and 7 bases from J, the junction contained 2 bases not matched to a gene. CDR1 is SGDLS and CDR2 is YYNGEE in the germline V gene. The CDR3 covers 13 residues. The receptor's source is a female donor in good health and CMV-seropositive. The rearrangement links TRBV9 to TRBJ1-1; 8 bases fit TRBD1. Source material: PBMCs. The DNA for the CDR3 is TGTGCCAGCAGCGTAGGAGGGACAGGTGAAGCTTTCTTT. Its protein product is CASSVGGTGEAFF.